Detailed here is one T cell receptor (beta chain). No antigen is known for it. CDR1 and CDR2 from the germline V gene are DFQATT and SNEGSKA (reference sequence). The CDR3 runs 16 residues. The V gene end was trimmed by 0 bases and the J gene end by 8 bases; junction bases not matched to a gene: 11. The sample comes from a study of T cells after yellow fever vaccination. Study-wide points: A small share of clonotypes appeared in both CD4 and CD8 compartments.

Each CDR3 protein gets one entry after TCRdb re-called the 5' RACE reads with MiXCR. Altogether some 500,000 distinct CDR3 sequences are present, around an eighth being singletons, with the ten largest covering over 13%. V is TRBV20-1 and J is TRBJ2-1; TRBD2 agrees at 9 bases. The sequence was collected from a man younger than 40 who received the YFV17D yellow fever vaccine. The sequencing used PBMCs, collected on the day of the yellow fever booster vaccination. CDR3 in DNA: TGCAGTGCTAGAGATAGAGCGGGAGGACCTGAGGATGAGCAGTTCTTC. Protein: CSARDRAGGPEDEQFF.